These 2 T cell receptor beta chains were sequenced from one sample in a study of Ad26.COV2.S vaccination and SARS-CoV-2 variants. Treatment meaning: 19 received Ad26.COV2.S at low or high dose, single or two shots; 5 received placebo; per-sample allocation not given. Following the first vaccine or placebo injection, samples were taken on day 63. Data came from immunoSEQ multiplex PCR; TCRdb stores just in-frame clones and leaves some out. The repertoire holds hundreds of thousands of clones, with roughly 84% as singletons. Material: peripheral blood, obtained in a trial of Ad26.COV2.S vaccine versus placebo. These receptors came from a person between 18 and 65 years old who received the Ad26.COV2.S COVID-19 vaccine or a placebo.

This clone was observed once. The V gene is TRBV6-2 or TRBV6-3, the J gene TRBJ1-1; 8 nucleotides match TRBD1. CDR1 is MNHEY and CDR2 is SVGEGT in the germline V gene. J lost 1 base, V lost 3 bases, and 10 bases had no gene match. The CDR3 is made up of 17 amino acids. The CDR3 DNA sequence: TGTGCCAGCAGTTATCAGCCAGGGCAGGGGGCGAACACTGAAGCTTTCTTT. This translates into CASSYQPGQGANTEAFF.

This clone was observed once. The V gene is TRBV6-5, the J gene TRBJ1-5, with TRBD1 identical over 8 bases. The CDR3 is made up of 14 amino acids. With V trimmed by 5 bases and J by 3 bases, 3 bases remained unmatched. The germline V gene encodes CDR1 MNHEY and CDR2 SVGAGI. CDR3 in amino acids: CASSLDRDNQPQHF. As DNA, the CDR3 is TGTGCCAGCAGTCTGGACAGGGACAATCAGCCCCAGCATTTT.